This TCR beta chain comes out of a study of blood T cell repertoires in COVID-19 (dated by TCRdb to the early 2020s). Study-level background: The collaborator samples originated in the United States, Italy and Spain and spanned the acute and convalescent phases of COVID-19. A freely available public database, intended as a resource for researchers studying the immune response to SARS-CoV-2, is where the repertoires were released. Where HLA class I and class II types were available, the types were taken from metadata supplied by the sample provider, not from assay-based typing. A de-identified subject ID, COVID-19 status, age in years and sex were almost always included in the sample metadata. The prospective study material was composed of cDNA or gDNA derived from T cells, B-cell-depleted T cells, or PBMCs. The samples were drawn from the first 160 participants of the ongoing ImmuneRACE study and from 1,200 or so subjects provided by 6 global collaborators. The dataset comprised deeply sampled blood TCRbeta repertoires from subjects exposed to, actively infected with, or recovered from COVID-19.

TCRbeta CDR3 regions were amplified from genomic DNA by means of the immunoSEQ Assay, a bias-controlled multiplex PCR. As for the authors' bioinformatics: The number of nucleated cells in each sample was estimated by amplification of reference gene primers within the assay. Sequence reads were collapsed and filtered to measure the absolute abundance of every unique TCRbeta CDR3 rearrangement. For each sample, productive Simpson clonality was calculated as the square root of Simpson's diversity index over productive rearrangements. As stored in TCRdb, this immuneACCESS dataset retains in-frame rearrangements with V and J assigned. A fraction of the clones does not appear; measured against another copy, unresolved V genes explain less than half of the discrepancy, and the remainder lacks a known reason. That table is the source of V, J and clone size, and D and trimming were worked out from the DNA. The sample table lists 60,000 to 70,000 clones, around 90% of them with a count of one. The ten largest account for less than 20% of the sample.

As regards this clone: The clone's antigen remains unknown. Base quality data are lacking; no much larger clone is found one base away.

Collaborating institutions collected whole blood in K2EDTA tubes following their own protocols. For TCRbeta analysis, collaborators shipped samples as frozen whole blood, isolated PBMCs, or DNA extracted from either of those sample types. CDR1 and CDR2 were assigned from the germline V gene as SGHRS and YFSETQ. Trimming accounts for 0 bases at V and 1 base at J, while the number of junction bases matched to no gene is 2. Reading from cysteine to phenylalanine, the CDR3 counts 16 amino acids. Just CDR3 DNA is preserved here, 48 bases in frame from base 1. Overall study outcomes, separate from this receptor: The quantity of clinical and demographic metadata differed by source and by participant and was supplied without curation.

The chain links TRBV5-1 with TRBJ2-1, and 9 bases in between align with TRBD2. The sequenced material came from peripheral blood. The receptor's source is an elderly woman with active COVID-19. The CDR3 region has the sequence CASSLVSGGSYNEQFF. The DNA is TGCGCCAGCAGCTTGGTTAGCGGGGGTTCCTACAATGAGCAGTTCTTC.